One sample yielded the 27 T cell receptor beta chains listed below, sequenced in a study of PD-L1 blockade in urothelial cancer. Sequencing used immunoSEQ multiplex PCR; TCRdb keeps in-frame clones, though not all of them. Seen here are tens of thousands of clones, 65% to 85% observed once, and the top ten hold approximately 10%. Time point noted: pretreatment peripheral blood. Specimen: PBMCs, collected around atezolizumab (anti-PD-L1) treatment. The receptors derive from a woman aged 70 to 79 with urothelial cancer.

V gene TRBV4-3 combines with J gene TRBJ2-5; 8 positions agree with TRBD1. The CDR3 extends over 15 amino acids. V was pared by 0 bases and J by 5 bases, with 5 bases of the junction left unmatched. Germline CDR1 is LGHNA and CDR2 is YSLEER. CDR3 residues: CASSQDDRGRETQYF. In DNA form, the CDR3 reads TGCGCCAGCAGCCAAGATGACAGGGGTCGGGAGACCCAGTACTTC.

The sample holds a few counts of this clone. The chain links TRBV30 to TRBJ2-3; perhaps TRBD1 as D (6 bases). The V gene's germline CDR1 is GTSNPN and CDR2 SVGIG (reference sequence). The CDR3 consists of 14 residues. V was shortened by 3 bases and J by 5 bases, with 15 bases between the two germline ends. The CDR3 sequence is CAWRAGTLGDTQYF. DNA for the CDR3: TGTGCCTGGAGAGCAGGGACACTAGGAGATACGCAGTATTTT.

The chain has TRBV5-4 and TRBJ2-1; TRBD1 matches 7 bases. The germline CDR1 and CDR2 sequences are SGHNT and YYREEE (reference sequence). V dropped 4 bases and J dropped 2; count of bases not matched to a gene: 9. The CDR3 has 16 residues. CDR3 sequence (DNA): TGTGCCAGCAGCAAAGCCGGGACAGAAGCCTACAATGAGCAGTTCTTC. Its protein product is CASSKAGTEAYNEQFF.

For the CDR3, the DNA is TGTGCTAGTGGCCGGGACTCTCACGCAGATACGCAGTATTTT. Its translation: CASGRDSHADTQYF. The rearrangement joins TRBV12-5 to TRBJ2-3, with a weak D call TRBD2 (6 bases). V was pared by 6 bases and J by 4 bases, with 14 bases between. The CDR3 runs to 14 residues. CDR1 is LGHNT, CDR2 FRNRAP, per germline.

The V call is TRBV19, the J call TRBJ1-5, with D possibly being TRBD1 (5 bases). The CDR3 extends over 13 amino acids. The V end was cut by 5 bases, the J end by 4 bases, with 9 bases between. CDR1 and CDR2 (germline): LNHDA, SQIVND (reference sequence). CDR3 nucleotides: TGTGCCAGTAGTCTTCGGGGGAATCAGCCCCAGCATTTT. Its translation is CASSLRGNQPQHF.

The V gene is TRBV4-2, the J gene TRBJ2-5; 10 bases match TRBD1. V lost 4 bases to trimming and J lost 3 bases; unmatched junction nucleotides: 2. In germline, CDR1 is LGHNA, CDR2 YNFKEQ. The CDR3 spans 14 residues. CDR3 nucleotide sequence: TGTGCCAGCAGCCCCGGACAGGGGGAAGAGACCCAGTACTTC. This translates into CASSPGQGEETQYF.

This chain uses TRBV7-2 with TRBJ2-1; TRBD2 matches at 8 bases. The CDR3 sequence is 15 residues long. V shed 5 bases, J shed 7 bases, and the junction held 10 bases outside the gene matches. Germline CDR1 reads SGHTA; CDR2 reads FQGNSA. The CDR3 DNA follows: TGTGCCAGCAGCCAGGGTGGAGCGGGGGCTAATGAGCAGTTCTTC. This gives the protein CASSQGGAGANEQFF.

The chain carries TRBV7-9 and TRBJ2-2; perhaps TRBD2 as D (5 bases). Germline V gene data show CDR1 as SEHNR and CDR2 as FQNEAQ (reference sequence). This CDR3 region has 16 residues. Trimming took off 5 bases at V and 3 bases at J, with 16 bases between the two ends. The chain's CDR3 is CASSPPTGSDTGELFF. CDR3 bases: TGTGCCAGCAGCCCACCCACGGGGTCGGACACCGGGGAGCTGTTTTTT.

The V and J genes are TRBV10-3 and TRBJ2-7; TRBD2 aligns across 11 bases. The CDR3 consists of 14 residues. Trimming took 6 bases from V and 3 from J; bases not matched to a gene: 4. Germline loops: CDR1 ENHRY, CDR2 SYGVKD. This chain's CDR3 is CAISLLAGGYEQYF. CDR3 coding DNA: TGTGCCATCAGCCTGCTAGCGGGAGGCTACGAGCAGTACTTC.

The chain uses TRBV4-1 and TRBJ1-5; no clear D gene. Germline V gives CDR1 MGHRA, CDR2 YSYEKL. V dropped 4 bases and J dropped 0 bases, with 10 bases sitting between them. The CDR3 loop spans 15 amino acids. The CDR3 is CASSPERYSNQPQHF. In nucleotides, the CDR3 is TGCGCCAGCAGCCCGGAGAGATATAGCAATCAGCCCCAGCATTTT.

The rearrangement joins TRBV14 to TRBJ1-2; the match to TRBD1 covers 7 bases. There are 14 residues in the CDR3. J lost 4 bases, V lost 1 base, and 3 bases had no gene match. Germline CDR1 SGHDN, CDR2 FVKESK. Here the CDR3 reads CASSQGPGGYGYTF. DNA for the CDR3: TGTGCCAGCAGCCAAGGGCCAGGGGGCTATGGCTACACCTTC.

The V call is TRBV6-6, the J call TRBJ2-7, with D possibly TRBD2 on 6 matching bases. V gave up 8 bases and J gave up 0 bases, with 11 bases separating them. The CDR3 totals 13 residues. The germline CDR1 and CDR2 sequences are MNHNY and SVGAGI (reference sequence). CDR3 region: CASAGTGSYEQYF. In DNA form, the CDR3 reads TGTGCCAGCGCCGGGACTGGCTCCTACGAGCAGTACTTC.

The V gene is TRBV11-2, the J gene TRBJ1-1, with TRBD1 identical over 10 bases. The CDR3 sequence is 16 residues long. V was clipped by 1 base and J by 4 bases; unmatched bases: 6. The germline gives CDR1 SGHAT, CDR2 FQNNGV. The CDR3 loop reads CASSLGFGTGATEAFF. In DNA form, the CDR3 reads TGTGCCAGCAGCTTAGGTTTCGGGACAGGGGCCACTGAAGCTTTCTTT.

The CDR3 region has the DNA TGTGCCAGCTCACCGTCCCTCTACGGGACAGTGGAGCCTAACTATGGCTACACCTTC. Residues: CASSPSLYGTVEPNYGYTF. The chain joins TRBV18 to TRBJ1-2, with TRBD1 matching 7 bases. The length of the CDR3 is 19 residues. Germline CDR1 KGHSH, CDR2 LQKENI. V gave up 3 bases and J gave up 0 bases; unmatched junction bases: 16.

V and J are TRBV4-1 and TRBJ2-3; D is perhaps TRBD2 (6 bases). The ends were cut back, 0 bases at V and 3 bases at J, with 13 bases in the middle. The CDR3 spans 16 residues. Germline values: CDR1 MGHRA, CDR2 YSYEKL. The CDR3 coding sequence is TGCGCCAGCAGCCAAGATTACGGGAGAGGTACAGATACGCAGTATTTT. Its protein is CASSQDYGRGTDTQYF.

The chain is built from TRBV2 and TRBJ2-5; weak D call: TRBD1 (6 bases). The germline CDR1 and CDR2 sequences are SNHLY and FYNNEI. The CDR3 covers 12 residues. Between the trimmed V and J ends, which lost 9 bases and 6 bases, there was a span of 14 bases. The DNA of the CDR3 is TGTGCCAGTTTACAGGGTTTACAGACCCAGTACTTC. It specifies CASLQGLQTQYF.

J is TRBJ1-1 and V is TRBV5-4; a possible D gene is TRBD1 (6 bases). The V and J ends lost 4 bases and 3 bases respectively, with 16 bases between them. This CDR3 contains 15 residues. Germline V CDR1 and CDR2: SGHNT, YYREEE (reference sequence). CDR3 amino acids: CASSLDSSMDTEAFF. CDR3 in DNA: TGTGCCAGCAGCCTGGACAGCTCAATGGACACTGAAGCTTTCTTT.

In its sample, this clone ranks as medium-sized. Different DNA sequences within this sample yield the same CDR3. The DNA for the CDR3 is TGTGCCAGCAGTTACAGGAGGGGGGGCTCCTACGAGCAGTACTTC. This gives the protein CASSYRRGGSYEQYF. The rearrangement joins TRBV6-5 to TRBJ2-7, with D perhaps TRBD2 (7 bases). Germline V lookup: CDR1 MNHEY, CDR2 SVGAGI. The V gene lost 2 bases and the J gene lost 0 bases, with 11 bases spanning the gap. The CDR3 totals 15 residues.

V is TRBV6-1 and J is TRBJ2-1; 8 bases align to TRBD2. This CDR3 has 14 residues. Trimming at V came to 11 bases and at J to 5 bases, leaving 11 bases not matched to a gene. Per germline, CDR1 MNHNS and CDR2 SASEGT. The CDR3 nucleotides are TGTGCCGTTACGGTAGCGGGAAGACACAATGAGCAGTTCTTC. Translating gives CAVTVAGRHNEQFF.

The gene calls are TRBV2 and TRBJ1-4; D may be TRBD1 (6 bases). The CDR3 loop spans 16 amino acids. Trimming shortened V by 4 bases and J by 8 bases, and 20 bases separated the two germline ends. Germline CDR1 SNHLY, CDR2 FYNNEI. CDR3 protein: CASSAIRGGGREKLFF. Written as DNA, the CDR3 is TGTGCCAGCAGTGCAATTAGAGGGGGGGGTCGGGAAAAACTGTTTTTT.

On this clone: A junction end diverges from the germline sequence, so it may reflect a read error. V and J are TRBV27 and TRBJ2-2, with a tentative D call TRBD1 (7 bases). This CDR3 comprises 14 residues. Per germline, CDR1 MNHEY and CDR2 SMNVEV (reference sequence). This CDR3 is CASRFQGGTGELFF. The CDR3 DNA follows: TGTGCCAGCCGTTTTCAGGGGGGCACCGGGGAGCTGTTTTTT.

The chain is built from TRBV7-8 and TRBJ2-5, with D possibly matching TRBD1 (5 bases). The CDR3 is 15 residues long. CDR1 is SGHVS, CDR2 FQNEAQ, per germline. Trimming removed 5 bases at V and 1 base at J, with 14 bases between. In DNA form, the CDR3 reads TGTGCCAGCAGCCCCACTACCAGGGTCCAAGAGACCCAGTACTTC. It translates to CASSPTTRVQETQYF.

This chain uses TRBV7-2 with TRBJ1-2; 8 bases align to TRBD1. Germline V lookup: CDR1 SGHTA, CDR2 FQGNSA. The V segment lost 1 base and the J segment 8 bases; nucleotides outside the gene matches: 6. The CDR3 is made up of 14 amino acids. CDR3 DNA sequence: TGTGCCAGCAGCTTAGGCAGGGGGCTGGAAGGCTACACCTTC. This encodes CASSLGRGLEGYTF.

The chain links TRBV7-7 to TRBJ2-3; D gene uncertain. The V end lost 0 bases, the J end lost 1 base, and 8 bases lay between the germline ends. Germline CDR1 is SSHAT and CDR2 is FNYEAQ (reference sequence). The CDR3 covers 15 residues. This CDR3 reads CASSLAVGGTDTQYF. DNA for the CDR3: TGTGCCAGCAGCTTAGCGGTAGGAGGCACAGATACGCAGTATTTT.

The chain combines TRBV5-1 with TRBJ1-2, with D maybe TRBD1 (6 bases). The CDR3 consists of 15 residues. Trimming took off 2 bases at V and 2 bases at J, with 13 bases between the two ends. Germline V lookup: CDR1 SGHRS, CDR2 YFSETQ. CDR3 in DNA: TGCGCCAGCAGCTTAACAGGGTCCGCGAACTATGGCTACACCTTC. It is translated as CASSLTGSANYGYTF.

The CDR3 nucleotides are TGTGCCAGCAGCCCAGGACAGGGGCCCTACGAGCAGTACTTC. It specifies CASSPGQGPYEQYF. V gene TRBV7-2 combines with J gene TRBJ2-7; 9 bases agree with TRBD1. J lost 2 bases, V lost 5 bases, and 4 bases had no gene match. This CDR3 is 14 amino acids long. Germline loops: CDR1 SGHTA, CDR2 FQGNSA.

The chain has TRBV10-1 and TRBJ2-3; D may be TRBD1 (5 bases). V gave up 4 bases and J gave up 0 bases, with 17 bases separating them. Germline loops: CDR1 WNHNN, CDR2 SYGVQD (reference sequence). The CDR3 has 17 residues. For the CDR3, the DNA is TGCGCCAGCAGTGGAGACAGACCCGGTGCTAGCACAGATACGCAGTATTTT. Translation gives CASSGDRPGASTDTQYF.